A selection of T cell receptor beta chains follows, all from one sample in a study of neurological immune-mediated disorders. A single record per CDR3 protein comes from TCRdb applying MiXCR to the 5' RACE reads. Of tens of thousands of distinct CDR3 sequences listed, around 17% are singletons. Sequencing was carried out using CD4+ T cells from blood. The receptors were sampled from a female donor with HTLV-1-associated myelopathy (HAM/TSP). Each CDR3 is given with its conserved first and last residue. A D gene is named only where the DNA matches it firmly. Clone size, where shown, is once, few, many, or a class for clones that have expanded.

j_call clone_size d_call v_call cdr3_nt cdr3_aa
TRBJ2-1 many - TRBV6-5 TGTGCCAGCAGTATTTCCGGAGCGAGGAATGAGCAGTTCTTC CASSISGARNEQFF
TRBJ2-7 many TRBD1 TRBV29-1 TGCAGCGTTGAACGACAGGGGGACGAGCAGTACTTC CSVERQGDEQYF
TRBJ1-1 many - TRBV5-1 TGCGCCAGCAGAAGGGGACTGCTCACTGAAGCTTTCTTT CASRRGLLTEAFF
TRBJ1-1 medium-sized - TRBV6-6 TGTGCCAGCAGTTACACAGGGAACACTGAAGCTTTCTTT CASSYTGNTEAFF
TRBJ2-7 many - TRBV3-1 TGTGCCAGCAGCCAAAACCTTTTGCCGGGGAGCCAGAACTTC CASSQNLLPGSQNF
TRBJ2-1 many - TRBV29-1 TGCAGCGTTGTCCGAGAACGGGAGCAGTTCTTC CSVVREREQFF
TRBJ2-2 many - TRBV11-3 TGTGCCAGCAGCTTAGGCACCCACCCGAACACCGGGGAGCTGTTTTTT CASSLGTHPNTGELFF
TRBJ1-6 many - TRBV18 TGTGCCAGCTCACCATCAGGGAGTAATAATTCACCCCTCCACTTT CASSPSGSNNSPLHF
TRBJ1-2 many - TRBV5-1 TGCGCCAGCAGCTTGAGCCAGGTCGAGTATGGCTACACCTTC CASSLSQVEYGYTF
TRBJ2-3 - - TRBV6-6 TGTGCCAGCAGGGGGGCAAGTGGTGATACGCAGTATTTT CASRGASGDTQYF
TRBJ2-1 many TRBD1 TRBV20-1 TGCAGTGCTCGGACAGGGCCGCTCCACAATGAGCAGTTCTTC CSARTGPLHNEQFF
TRBJ1-6 - - TRBV30 TGTGCCTGGAGTGAGCTGGGGGTCTATAATTCACCCCTCCACTTT CAWSELGVYNSPLHF
TRBJ2-5 medium-sized - TRBV5-1 TGCGCCAGCAGCTTGGATCCAGGGCGAGGAGAGGAGACCCAGTACTTC CASSLDPGRGEETQYF
TRBJ2-1 many TRBD2 TRBV7-9 TGTGCCAGCAGCGGTAGACTAGCGGGGGGCACCTACAATGAGCAGTTCTTC CASSGRLAGGTYNEQFF
TRBJ2-7 many TRBD2 TRBV10-3 TGTGCCATCAGCGAGAGTAGCGGGAGGGCCACCTACGAGCAGTACTTC CAISESSGRATYEQYF
TRBJ2-6 many - TRBV5-1 TGCGCCAGCAGCCTGGGGACAACTGGGGCCAACGTCCTGACTTTC CASSLGTTGANVLTF
TRBJ2-7 many - TRBV12-5 TGTGCTAGTGGTTTTTTTCGGAGCGAGCAGTACTTC CASGFFRSEQYF
TRBJ2-2 many TRBD2 TRBV25-1 TGTGCCAGCAGTGAAACTGGGCTAGCGGGAAACACCGGGGAGCTGTTTTTT CASSETGLAGNTGELFF
TRBJ2-2 - - TRBV5-1 TGCGCCAGCAGCTTATCGGCAGTATCGAACACCGGGGAGCTGTTTTTT CASSLSAVSNTGELFF